This entry concerns a single T cell receptor beta chain. The protocol was immunoSEQ multiplex PCR, while the TCRdb copy is restricted to in-frame clones and leaves out a portion. Of roughly 53,000 clones in the sample, 87% were seen once. The sample is drawn from a study of blood T cell repertoires in COVID-19. Germline V gives CDR1 MNHEY, CDR2 SMNVEV (reference sequence). Trimming shortened V by 6 bases and J by 1 base, and 15 bases separated the two germline ends. This CDR3 contains 15 residues. This receptor was obtained from a woman of 80 years or more with COVID-19, enrolled during active disease. The sample consisted of peripheral blood. The chain recombines TRBV27 with TRBJ1-1; D is ambiguous. The DNA of the CDR3 is TGTGCCAGCAGCTTAAAATGGTCGAGGAACACTGAAGCTTTCTTT. Its translation is CASSLKWSRNTEAFF.